The present entry profiles one T cell receptor beta chain with its context. Original handling: How many nucleated cells were present was estimated from reference gene primer amplification. Some clones are missing from TCRdb's copy, which holds only in-frame ones; the method was immunoSEQ multiplex PCR. V and J calls and clone size are as listed in that table; D and trimming were resolved from the DNA. The data contain 85,000 to 100,000 clones, over 75% of them singletons. The CDR3 length is 13 residues. The germline gives CDR1 MNHEY, CDR2 SVGAGI. V shed 6 bases and J shed 6 bases, with 14 bases lying between them. This sample is part of a study of blood T cell repertoires in COVID-19. In the study overall: Sites in the United States, Italy and Spain provided acute and convalescent COVID-19 samples. Nucleic acid was either cDNA or gDNA, and it came from T cells, B-cell-depleted T cells, or PBMCs.

Sequencing input: peripheral blood. This TCR derives from a man between 60 and 75 years old with acute or convalescent COVID-19. The chain has TRBV6-5 and TRBJ1-1, with D possibly being TRBD1 (5 bases). The CDR3: CASSPDTLPEAFF. The CDR3 nucleotides are TGTGCCAGCAGCCCGGACACCCTCCCTGAAGCTTTCTTT.